This T cell receptor beta chain is drawn from a study of blood T cell repertoires in COVID-19 (dated by TCRdb to 2018 to 2021). With regard to the full study: Samples from collaborators originated in the United States, Italy and Spain and spanned both the acute and convalescent phases of COVID-19. Samples came from the ongoing ImmuneRACE study (first 160 participants) plus 1,254 subjects from 6 global collaborators. Nearly every sample came with metadata listing a de-identified subject ID, COVID-19 status, age in years and sex. Where available, HLA class I and class II types were taken from metadata supplied by the sample provider and were not determined by assay-based typing. Deeply sampled blood TCRbeta repertoires from subjects exposed to, actively infected with, or recovered from COVID-19 were included in the dataset. The repertoires were made available in a free public database intended to serve as a resource for research on the immune response to SARS-CoV-2. The material from the prospective study consisted of cDNA or gDNA derived from T cells, B-cell-depleted T cells, or PBMCs.

TCRbeta CDR3 regions were amplified from genomic DNA using the immunoSEQ Assay, a bias-controlled multiplex PCR. The authors processed their data as follows. The number of nucleated cells in each sample was estimated from the amplification of reference gene primers within the assay. To quantify the absolute abundance of each unique TCRbeta CDR3 rearrangement, sequence reads were collapsed and filtered. For each sample, productive Simpson clonality was calculated by taking the square root of Simpson's diversity index across productive rearrangements. TCRdb stores this immuneACCESS table with in-frame sequences only. Part of the clones is absent; in the studies checked, under half of the shortfall reflects unresolved V genes, and no reason is known for the rest. The V and J calls and clone size were taken over from that table, and D and trimming were inferred from the DNA. Across this sample there are about 58,000 clones, with around 91% seen only once. Together, the top ten hold around an eighth of the sample.

Points on this clone: Its cognate antigen has yet to be identified. No base qualities exist here, and no much larger clone lies one base off it.

From the cysteine up to the phenylalanine, the CDR3 has a length of 16 residues. Kept here is only the CDR3 DNA, which spans 48 bases and is read in frame from base 1. V ends up 3 bases short and J 0 bases short, with an unmatched junction base count of 6. Per the germline V gene, SGHDN is the CDR1 and FVKESK is the CDR2. Whole blood was collected in K2EDTA tubes by collaborating institutions according to the institutions' own protocols. For TCRbeta analysis, collaborators shipped samples in one of three forms: frozen whole blood, isolated PBMCs, or DNA extracted from either of those sample types. Overall study results and their limits: The quantity of clinical and demographic metadata differed by source and by participant and was supplied without curation.

The specimen sequenced was peripheral blood. Recombination joined TRBV14 with TRBJ1-1, with TRBD1 identical over 8 junction bases. The clonotype was recovered from a woman aged 60-70 years with active COVID-19. The nucleotide sequence reads as follows: TGTGCCAGCAGCCACCCTTGGACAGGGTTGAACACTGAAGCTTTCTTT. Translation gives CASSHPWTGLNTEAFF.